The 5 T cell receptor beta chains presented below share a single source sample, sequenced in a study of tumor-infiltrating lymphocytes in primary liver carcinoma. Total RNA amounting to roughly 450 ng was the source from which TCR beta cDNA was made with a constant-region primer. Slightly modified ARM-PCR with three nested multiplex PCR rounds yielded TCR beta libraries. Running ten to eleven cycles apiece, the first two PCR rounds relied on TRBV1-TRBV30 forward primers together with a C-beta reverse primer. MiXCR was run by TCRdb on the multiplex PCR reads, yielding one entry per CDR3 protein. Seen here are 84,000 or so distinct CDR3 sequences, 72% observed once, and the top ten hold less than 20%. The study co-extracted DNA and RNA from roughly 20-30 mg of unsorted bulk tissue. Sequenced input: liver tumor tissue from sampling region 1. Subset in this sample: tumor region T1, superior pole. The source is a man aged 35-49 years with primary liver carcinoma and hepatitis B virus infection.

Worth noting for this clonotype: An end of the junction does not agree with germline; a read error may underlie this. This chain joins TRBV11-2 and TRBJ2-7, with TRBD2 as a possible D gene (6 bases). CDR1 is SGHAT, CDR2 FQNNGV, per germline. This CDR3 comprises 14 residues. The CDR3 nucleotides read TGTGCCAGCAGCTTAAGCGGGTTATTATACGAGCAATACTTC. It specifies CASSLSGLLYEQYF.

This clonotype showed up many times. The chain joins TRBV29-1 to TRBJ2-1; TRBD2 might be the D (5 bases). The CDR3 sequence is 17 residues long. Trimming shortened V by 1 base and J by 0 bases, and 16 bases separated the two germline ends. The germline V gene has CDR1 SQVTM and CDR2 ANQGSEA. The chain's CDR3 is CSVEVGIVRASYNEQFF. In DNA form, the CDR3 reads TGCAGCGTTGAAGTTGGAATCGTGCGGGCCTCCTACAATGAGCAGTTCTTC.

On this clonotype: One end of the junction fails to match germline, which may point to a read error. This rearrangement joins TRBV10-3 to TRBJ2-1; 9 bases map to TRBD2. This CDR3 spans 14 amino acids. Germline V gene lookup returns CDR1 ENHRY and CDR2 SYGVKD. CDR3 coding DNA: TGTGGCATCAGGGGTAGCGGGAGCGGCAATGAGCAGTTCTTC. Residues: CGIRGSGSGNEQFF.

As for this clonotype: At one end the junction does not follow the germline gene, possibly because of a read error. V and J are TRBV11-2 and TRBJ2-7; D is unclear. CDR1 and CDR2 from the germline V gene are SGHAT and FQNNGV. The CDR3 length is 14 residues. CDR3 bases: TGTGTCAGCAGCTTATCCGACGGACCCTACGAGCAGTACTTC. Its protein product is CVSSLSDGPYEQYF.

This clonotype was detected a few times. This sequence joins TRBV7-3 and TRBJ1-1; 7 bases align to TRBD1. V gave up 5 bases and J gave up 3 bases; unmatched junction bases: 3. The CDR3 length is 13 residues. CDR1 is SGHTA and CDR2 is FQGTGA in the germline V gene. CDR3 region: CASSTQGDTEAFF. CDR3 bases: TGTGCCAGCAGCACCCAGGGGGACACTGAAGCTTTCTTT. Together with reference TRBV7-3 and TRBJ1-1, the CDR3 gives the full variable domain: GAGVSQTPSNKVTEKGKYVELRCDPISGHTALYWYRQSLGQGPEFLIYFQGTGAADDSGLPNDRFFAVRPEGSVSTLKIQRTERGDSAVYLCASSTQGDTEAFFGQGTRLTVV.